The 8 T cell receptor beta chains in this list originate from one sample, sequenced in a study of cytomegalovirus exposure and HLA in healthy donors. The PCR used 60 Vbeta and 13 Jbeta primers. Assay used: immunoSEQ multiplex PCR; TCRdb lists only in-frame clones, some missing. The sample gives around 120,000 clones, more than 60% of which show up once; roughly 10% is in the top ten. Sequencing was done on a sample of PBMCs. Receptors were obtained from a man between 40 and 49 years old in good health and CMV-seropositive.

The chain employs TRBV5-4 and TRBJ1-1; D unresolved. The CDR3 loop spans 15 amino acids. The germline gives CDR1 SGHNT, CDR2 YYREEE (reference sequence). The V end lost 0 bases, the J end lost 4 bases, and 13 bases lay between the germline ends. The CDR3 sequence is CASSLGWGGGTEAFF. In DNA form, the CDR3 reads TGTGCCAGCAGCTTGGGTTGGGGAGGAGGCACTGAAGCTTTCTTT.

The V and J genes are TRBV12-5 and TRBJ2-5, with D perhaps matching TRBD1 (6 bases). The CDR3 is 14 amino acids. Germline V gene data show CDR1 as LGHNT and CDR2 as FRNRAP. Trimming took 0 bases from V and 2 from J, leaving 7 bases between them. This CDR3 is CASGLVGGQETQYF. The CDR3 region has the DNA TGTGCTAGTGGTTTGGTAGGGGGACAAGAGACCCAGTACTTC.

V usage is TRBV6-1 and J usage is TRBJ1-1; tentative D call: TRBD1 (5 bases). The CDR3 is made up of 14 amino acids. Germline CDR1 reads MNHNS; CDR2 reads SASEGT. The ends were cut back, 6 bases at V and 1 base at J, with 12 bases in the middle. The CDR3 DNA is TGTGCCAGCAGCCTTAGGAGGGGGAACACTGAAGCTTTCTTT. It is translated as CASSLRRGNTEAFF.

This clone was seen a few times. The chain recombines TRBV4-2 with TRBJ1-2; 7 bases line up with TRBD1. Germline V gene data show CDR1 as LGHNA and CDR2 as YNFKEQ. The CDR3 spans 15 residues. Unmatched junction bases numbered 5, after V lost 3 bases and J lost 1 base. CDR3 sequence: CASSHADRVNYGYTF. The CDR3 DNA follows: TGTGCCAGCAGCCACGCCGACAGGGTTAACTATGGCTACACCTTC.

The CDR3, as DNA: TGCGCCAGCAGCTTGAGCGTGGCGGGGGGCGAGCAGTACTTC. This codes for CASSLSVAGGEQYF. This chain uses TRBV5-1 with TRBJ2-7, with 8 bases that match TRBD2. The CDR3 is made up of 14 amino acids. V lost 1 base and J lost 6; bases outside the gene matches: 6. Per the germline V gene, CDR1 is SGHRS and CDR2 is YFSETQ.

This clone has only a few counts. The J gene is TRBJ1-1, the V gene TRBV28; the D is unclear. The V end was cut by 8 bases, the J end by 2 bases, with 18 bases between. In germline, CDR1 is MDHEN, CDR2 SYDVKM. This CDR3 is 15 amino acids long. The CDR3 DNA follows: TGTGCCAGCTGGCCCTGGGCACGCGAAAACACTGAAGCTTTCTTT. Translation gives CASWPWARENTEAFF. The whole variable domain, filled in from reference TRBV28 and TRBJ1-1, reads DVKVTQSSRYLVKRTGEKVFLECVQDMDHENMFWYRQDPGLGLRLIYFSYDVKMKEKGDIPEGYSVSREKKERFSLILESASTNQTSMYLCASWPWARENTEAFFGQGTRLTVV.

The chain is built from TRBV28 and TRBJ2-7, with 7 bases identical to TRBD2. CDR1 and CDR2 (germline): MDHEN, SYDVKM. The J segment lost 7 bases and the V segment lost 6 bases, leaving 9 bases of the junction unmatched. CDR3 length: 13 residues. CDR3 DNA: TGTGCCAGCAGGCGGGAGCTACGTGGGGAGCAGTACTTC. Encoded protein: CASRRELRGEQYF.

This chain connects TRBV29-1 to TRBJ2-7; 8 nucleotides match TRBD1. This CDR3 region has 13 residues. Losses at the gene ends were 6 bases for V and 3 bases for J; bases not matched to a gene: 7. In germline, CDR1 is SQVTM, CDR2 ANQGSEA. CDR3 DNA: TGCAGCGTCAGGACAGGGTCAAACTACGAGCAGTACTTC. It specifies CSVRTGSNYEQYF.